A selection of T cell receptor beta chains follows, all from one sample in a study of T cells after posttransplantation cyclophosphamide. Here immunoSEQ multiplex PCR was the method, and the copy in TCRdb shows in-frame clones only, minus some. In total the sample includes under 25,000 clones, none of them seen once. The sample comprised PBMCs. The receptors stem from a woman in her sixties or seventies in good health, CMV-negative, and a related stem cell transplant donor. CDR3s include the opening cysteine and the closing phenylalanine or tryptophan. A D gene is named only where the DNA matches it firmly. Only part of the rows carry a size: once, few, many, or a class if the clone is expanded.

size,V,D,J,DNA,CDR3
many,TRBV5-4,TRBD2,TRBJ2-2,TGTGCCAGCAGCTCCCGCCGGGGGGTTTTCACCGGGGAGCTGTTTTTT,CASSSRRGVFTGELFF
many,TRBV6-1,.,TRBJ1-3,TGTGCCGTACTCCAGGGCTCTGGAAACACCATATATTTT,CAVLQGSGNTIYF
many,TRBV7-3,TRBD2,TRBJ2-1,TGTGCCAGCAGCCCTCGACTAGCGGGAGAGGGGGCCAATGAGCAGTTCTTC,CASSPRLAGEGANEQFF
many,TRBV7-8,.,TRBJ1-2,TGTGCCAGCAGCTTTCACGGTCGTGGCTACACCTTC,CASSFHGRGYTF
many,TRBV10-1,.,TRBJ2-1,TGCGCCAGCAGTGAGTACAGAACCTACAATGAGCAGTTCTTC,CASSEYRTYNEQFF
many,TRBV10-3,.,TRBJ1-4,TGTGCCATCAGTGATAGGGTCGGGGTACTGGATGAAAAACTGTTTTTT,CAISDRVGVLDEKLFF
many,TRBV6-4,.,TRBJ2-2,TGTGCCAGCAGTGACTCGAGAGCGCTAGATGGGGCCACCGGGGAGCTGTTTTTT,CASSDSRALDGATGELFF
many,TRBV4-2,.,TRBJ2-2,TGTGCCAGCAGCCAAGTGCGGGTCACCGGGGAGCTGTTTTTT,CASSQVRVTGELFF
.,TRBV2,.,TRBJ2-1,TGTGCCAGCAGCTACTACAATGAGCAGTTCTTC,CASSYYNEQFF
many,TRBV10-3,TRBD1,TRBJ2-7,TGTGCCACCGGACAGGGGGCCCTCTCCTACGAGCAGTACTTC,CATGQGALSYEQYF
many,TRBV9,.,TRBJ1-2,TGTGCCAGCAGCGTAGGGTTTTTCGGGGATAGCTATGGCTACACCTTC,CASSVGFFGDSYGYTF
many,TRBV5-6,TRBD1,TRBJ1-4,TGTGCCAGCAGCTTCAGGGGGCTAGCAACTAATGAAAAACTGTTTTTT,CASSFRGLATNEKLFF
many,TRBV4-1,.,TRBJ1-1,TGCGCCAGCAGCCAGGACGTGCGAGCCCCCGGGGCTGAAGCTTTCTTT,CASSQDVRAPGAEAFF
many,TRBV6-1,.,TRBJ1-5,TGTGCCAGCAGTTCCCGCATAGCCAATCAGCCCCAGCATTTT,CASSSRIANQPQHF
.,TRBV5-5,TRBD2,TRBJ2-5,TGTGCCAGCAGCTTGCGGATAGCGGGGGGGCCCCGGGAGACCCAGTACTTC,CASSLRIAGGPRETQYF
.,TRBV5-1,TRBD1,TRBJ2-7,TGCGCCAGCAGCTCAGGACAGGGTGGGGTCTACGAGCAGTACTTC,CASSSGQGGVYEQYF
many,TRBV29-1,TRBD1,TRBJ1-1,TGCAGCGTTGATGCTGGGACAGGGGCGGTTGAAGCTTTCTTT,CSVDAGTGAVEAFF
many,TRBV10-1,TRBD2,TRBJ2-1,TGCGCCAGCAGTGAGTCCGGACTAGCGGACTACAATGAGCAGTTCTTC,CASSESGLADYNEQFF
many,TRBV27,.,TRBJ2-7,TGTGCCAGCAGCCCCGGGACTTCCTTCGAGCAGTACTTC,CASSPGTSFEQYF
many,TRBV9,.,TRBJ2-3,TGTGCCAGCACAGGGGCTAGCGGAAGCACAGATACGCAGTATTTT,CASTGASGSTDTQYF
many,TRBV7-9,.,TRBJ1-3,TGTGCCAGCAACCTACGCCCGCCGGGCTCTGGAAACACCATATATTTT,CASNLRPPGSGNTIYF
many,TRBV4-2,TRBD1,TRBJ1-5,TGTGCCAGCAGCCAAGATAGGGGACAGGGCCCCACGGCCCAGCATTTT,CASSQDRGQGPTAQHF
many,TRBV2,.,TRBJ1-1,TGTGCCAGCAGGCCACAGGGACCCACTACTGAAGCTTTCTTT,CASRPQGPTTEAFF
.,TRBV4-2,.,TRBJ2-1,TGTGCCAGCAGCCAAGGAGGGCAGGGGAATGAGCAGTTCTTC,CASSQGGQGNEQFF
many,TRBV18,.,TRBJ2-6,TGTGCCACAGCTCCGGGATCGGGGGGGGCCAACGTCCTGACTTTC,CATAPGSGGANVLTF
.,TRBV7-2,TRBD1,TRBJ2-5,TGTGCCAGCAGTCCGACAGGGGGGGCCGAGACCCAGTACTTC,CASSPTGGAETQYF
many,TRBV2,.,TRBJ2-5,TGTGCCAGCAGTGACAGGGCCTCCCAAGAGACCCAGTACTTC,CASSDRASQETQYF
many,TRBV19,TRBD1,TRBJ1-6,TGTGCCAGTAGTATTTCACAGGGGTGGGAGAATTCACCCCTCCACTTT,CASSISQGWENSPLHF
many,TRBV5-4,.,TRBJ2-5,TGTGCCAGCAGCTTGGTTGGTAGCCAAGAGACCCAGTACTTC,CASSLVGSQETQYF
many,TRBV27,.,TRBJ2-1,TGTGCCAGCATCGGTAGGTTCCCTAGCTCCTACAATGAGCAGTTCTTC,CASIGRFPSSYNEQFF
many,TRBV7-3,TRBD2,TRBJ2-1,TGTGCCAGCAGCCATAGCGGGGATCATCAAGATGAGCAGTTCTTC,CASSHSGDHQDEQFF
many,TRBV4-3,.,TRBJ1-2,TGCGCCAGCAGCCAAGATTGGCAGTTGACTAACTATGGCTACACCTTC,CASSQDWQLTNYGYTF
many,TRBV27,.,TRBJ1-1,TGTGCCAGCGGGTTCCAGGGCGTGGAGACTGAAGCTTTCTTT,CASGFQGVETEAFF
many,TRBV6-1,.,TRBJ2-3,TGTGCCAGCAGGAGCCTCGTTGACACAGATACGCAGTATTTT,CASRSLVDTDTQYF
many,TRBV5-1,.,TRBJ2-7,TGCGCCAGCAGCTTGGTGTTAGCGGCCGAGCAGTACTTC,CASSLVLAAEQYF
many,TRBV28,.,TRBJ2-3,TGTGCCAGCAGCAGCGAATTAGTTGGTAGCACAGATACGCAGTATTTT,CASSSELVGSTDTQYF
few,TRBV29-1,.,TRBJ2-1,TGCAGCGTTCACGGAACACAAGGGGACAATGAGCAGTTCTTC,CSVHGTQGDNEQFF
many,TRBV2,.,TRBJ1-2,TGTGCCAGCAGTGATCCAGGGGAAGGCTATGGCTACACCTTC,CASSDPGEGYGYTF
many,TRBV6-5,.,TRBJ1-2,TGTGCCAGCAGTTACGAGGGAGCCGGGGGCTACACCTTC,CASSYEGAGGYTF
many,TRBV5-4,.,TRBJ1-2,TGTGCCCACCGAATGGCGGACTCTAACTATGGCTACACCTTC,CAHRMADSNYGYTF
many,TRBV7-2,.,TRBJ1-2,TGTGCCAGCAGCTTAGAGATGGGACTGGGCTATGGCTACACCTTC,CASSLEMGLGYGYTF
few,TRBV30,TRBD1,TRBJ1-6,TGTGCCTGGAGTTCTCCAGACAGGGGAAATTCACCCCTCCACTTT,CAWSSPDRGNSPLHF
few,TRBV30,TRBD1,TRBJ1-6,TGTGCCTGGAGTAGCGGGGACAGGGATACTTCACCCCTCCACTTT,CAWSSGDRDTSPLHF
many,TRBV6-1,.,TRBJ1-4,TGTGCCAGCAAAGGGGCGCGTTCTAATGAAAAACTGTTTTTT,CASKGARSNEKLFF
many,TRBV5-1,TRBD1,TRBJ1-2,TGCGCCAGCAGCTCGGGACAGGGGGGCCGTGGGGATGGCTACACCTTC,CASSSGQGGRGDGYTF
many,TRBV5-1,.,TRBJ1-1,TGCGCCAGCTATACGGACAAGATGAACACTGAAGCTTTCTTT,CASYTDKMNTEAFF
many,TRBV9,TRBD2,TRBJ2-3,TGTGCCAGCAGCGTAGAGGCGGGAGCGGTCACAGATACGCAGTATTTT,CASSVEAGAVTDTQYF
medium-sized,TRBV19,TRBD1,TRBJ2-3,TGTGCCAGTAGCCCAGGGTCAGGGGGTATGAGCACAGATACGCAGTATTTT,CASSPGSGGMSTDTQYF
.,TRBV2,.,TRBJ2-7,TGTGCCAGCAGTGATATCTCCTACGAGCAGTACTTC,CASSDISYEQYF
many,TRBV15,TRBD1,TRBJ2-1,TGTGCCACCAGCAGGGACAGGGGGCGGATTATGAATGAGCAGTTCTTC,CATSRDRGRIMNEQFF
few,TRBV7-2,TRBD1,TRBJ2-5,TGTGCCAGCAGTCGCACAGGGGTCCAAGAGACCCAGTACTTC,CASSRTGVQETQYF
many,TRBV5-1,.,TRBJ2-5,TGCGCCAGCAGCCCTGGGGCAGGGGGGCCCCAAGAGACCCAGTACTTC,CASSPGAGGPQETQYF
many,TRBV18,.,TRBJ1-5,TGTGCCAGCTCACCCGGCAGGGGAGATGAGCCCCAGCATTTT,CASSPGRGDEPQHF
many,TRBV2,TRBD2,TRBJ2-5,TGTGCCAGCCGGCGAAGAGCGGGGGGCCAAGAGACCCAGTACTTC,CASRRRAGGQETQYF
many,TRBV5-1,TRBD1,TRBJ1-2,TGCGCCAGCAGCTTGGGAGGGGGCGCGGGTGGCTACACCTTC,CASSLGGGAGGYTF
many,TRBV4-1,TRBD2,TRBJ2-7,TGCGCCAGCAGCCAAGAAACGGGGGGGAGGGACTACGAGCAGTACTTC,CASSQETGGRDYEQYF
many,TRBV28,.,TRBJ1-5,TGTGCCAGCAGCTCCAACCTGAGGTCCAATCAGCCCCAGCATTTT,CASSSNLRSNQPQHF
many,TRBV6-1,TRBD1,TRBJ1-6,TGTGCCAGCATTCTACAGGGGTTAAAGAATTCACCCCTCCACTTT,CASILQGLKNSPLHF
many,TRBV6-1,TRBD2,TRBJ2-5,TGTGCCAGCGGGCTAGCGGGGGGGGAGACCCAGTACTTC,CASGLAGGETQYF